The present T cell receptor beta chain was sequenced within a study of early T cells in non-severe SARS-CoV-2 infection. J gave up 3 bases and V 0 bases, and 0 bases lay outside the gene matches. The CDR3 is 14 residues long. Per germline, CDR1 MNHEY and CDR2 SMNVEV (reference sequence). TCRdb fed the 5' RACE reads into MiXCR, producing one record per CDR3 protein. The sample shows some 89,000 distinct CDR3 sequences, 11% of them seen only once. V usage is TRBV27 and J usage is TRBJ2-7, with 9 bases aligning to TRBD1. The sample was whole blood, taken at baseline. The receptor's source is an adult who was a healthcare worker with PCR-confirmed SARS-CoV-2 infection or an uninfected control (not recorded which). The CDR3, as DNA: TGTGCCAGCAGTTTATCGACAGGGGGCTACGAGCAGTACTTC. Encoded protein: CASSLSTGGYEQYF.